Shown below are 5 T cell receptor beta chains from a single sample sequenced in a study of identical twins. Each CDR3 protein is one row after TCRdb ran MiXCR on the 5' RACE reads. The data contain fewer than 350,000 distinct CDR3 sequences, 6.5% to 9.5% of them singletons. The same specimen was also included in a second study, on yellow fever vaccine responses in identical twins.

The sequenced material came from memory (CD45RO+) T cells sorted from blood. The receptors come from a woman between 18 and 29 years old in good health.

This clonotype has at least ten counts. The chain combines TRBV20-1 with TRBJ2-1; D gene uncertain. CDR1 and CDR2 from the germline V gene are DFQATT and SNEGSKA (reference sequence). Trimming took 3 bases from V and 6 from J, leaving 9 bases between them. CDR3 length equals 12 residues. The DNA of the CDR3 is TGCAGTGCTAGGCCACACGGCAATGAGCAGTTCTTC. This translates into CSARPHGNEQFF.

This clonotype was seen many times. V gene TRBV14 combines with J gene TRBJ2-3; D is tentatively TRBD1 or TRBD2 (5 bases each). Germline V gene lookup returns CDR1 SGHDN and CDR2 FVKESK. Trimming shortened V by 5 bases and J by 6 bases, and 12 bases separated the two germline ends. The CDR3 runs to 13 residues. The CDR3 DNA follows: TGTGCCAGCAGCTTTAATTGGGGGGATACGCAGTATTTT. Amino acid sequence: CASSFNWGDTQYF.

This clonotype has more than one count but fewer than ten. The chain combines TRBV11-1 with TRBJ2-3; TRBD2 might be the D (7 bases). The germline V and J ends were trimmed by 2 bases and 2 bases, with 20 bases remaining between them. Per germline, CDR1 SGHAT and CDR2 FQDESV (reference sequence). The CDR3 is made up of 18 amino acids. The CDR3, as DNA: TGTGCCAGCAGCTTAAGGGGGGGTGCTATTCCCCCCACAGATACGCAGTATTTT. This codes for CASSLRGGAIPPTDTQYF.

The sample holds a few counts of this clonotype. V gene TRBV18 combines with J gene TRBJ2-5; 9 nucleotides match TRBD2. The CDR3 is 17 residues long. Unmatched junction bases numbered 7, after V lost 0 bases and J lost 2 bases. Germline V gene sequence: CDR1 KGHSH, CDR2 LQKENI. The DNA for the CDR3 is TGTGCCAGCTCACCACCTCGCGCTAGCGGGGATCAAGAGACCCAGTACTTC. It codes for CASSPPRASGDQETQYF.

In this sample, this clonotype turned up many times. CDR3: CASSRPSGGTTGELFF. As DNA, the CDR3 is TGTGCCAGCAGCCGACCTAGCGGGGGTACGACCGGGGAGCTGTTTTTT. The chain has TRBV2 and TRBJ2-2; 10 bases map to TRBD2. V shed 6 bases, J shed 5 bases, and the junction held 9 bases outside the gene matches. Germline V CDR1 and CDR2: SNHLY, FYNNEI. The CDR3 extends over 16 amino acids. The full variable domain, with the rest looked up from reference TRBV2 and TRBJ2-2, is EPEVTQTPSHQVTQMGQEVILRCVPISNHLYFYWYRQILGQKVEFLVSFYNNEISEKSEIFDDQFSVERPDGSNFTLKIRSTKLEDSAMYFCASSRPSGGTTGELFFGEGSRLTVL.